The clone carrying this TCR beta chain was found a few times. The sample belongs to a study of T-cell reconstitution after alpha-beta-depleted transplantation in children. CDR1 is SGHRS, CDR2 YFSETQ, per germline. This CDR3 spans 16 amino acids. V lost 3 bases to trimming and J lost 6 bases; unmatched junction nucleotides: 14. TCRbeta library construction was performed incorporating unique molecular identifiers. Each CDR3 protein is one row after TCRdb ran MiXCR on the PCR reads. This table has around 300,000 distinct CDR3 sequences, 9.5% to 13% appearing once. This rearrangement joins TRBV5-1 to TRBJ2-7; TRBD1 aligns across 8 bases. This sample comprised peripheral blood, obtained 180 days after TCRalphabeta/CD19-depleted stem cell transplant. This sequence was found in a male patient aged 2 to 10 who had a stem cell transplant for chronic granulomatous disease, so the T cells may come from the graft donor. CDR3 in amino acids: CASSSNTGGLRGEQYF. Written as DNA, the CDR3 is TGCGCCAGCAGCTCGAATACAGGGGGGCTACGCGGCGAGCAGTACTTC.